This TCR beta chain was profiled in a study of T-cell reconstitution after alpha-beta-depleted transplantation in children (dated by TCRdb to between 2015 and 2016). Background for the entire study: T-cell immune reconstitution after TCRalphabeta/CD19-depleted allogeneic hematopoietic cell transplantation in children was quantitatively tracked in the study by means of TCR repertoire profiling.

This clonotype was recorded many times. Its antigen target is currently unknown. Base quality data are lacking; no much larger clone is found one base away. The protocol used for the library was PCR. The sequencer listed for this sample is Illumina HiSeq 2500. TCR libraries were prepared with molecular barcoding, using unique molecular identifiers to normalize TCRbeta repertoire quantification. Using fastp at Q25 and MiXCR, TCRdb reprocessed the public reads and kept productive beta chains. One record per CDR3 amino acid sequence lists the most common genes and DNA. The sample table records about 240,000 distinct CDR3 sequences; around 12% of these occur just once. 2% to 3% of the sample belongs to the ten largest clones. Looking up the germline V gene yields CDR1 MDHEN and CDR2 SYDVKM. The germline V and J ends show losses of 8 bases and 7 bases respectively, and no gene match explains 7 bases of the junction. From the cysteine up to the phenylalanine, the CDR3 has a length of 13 residues. The retained sequence is limited to the CDR3, 39 bases, with the frame set at the first base.

The V and J segments used are TRBV28 and TRBJ2-1; 8 bases in the junction line up with TRBD2. The source material was PBMCs from the stem cell graft donor, sampled from the stem cell graft. The TCR originated in a human donor who donated a stem cell graft to a child with acute lymphoblastic leukemia. The nucleotides read TGTGCCAGCGAAGCGGGGGTTCCGAATGAGCAGTTCTTC. Translation gives CASEAGVPNEQFF.